These 13 T cell receptor beta chains came from one sample sequenced in a study of technical replicates of blood from a few donors. The data were produced by immunoSEQ multiplex PCR, yet TCRdb's version contains in-frame clones alone and is incomplete. The sample shows approximately 70,000 clones, 80% to 95% of them seen only once. The sequenced material came from T cells isolated from PBMCs. Source of these receptors: a human donor in good health.

The chain has TRBV5-1 and TRBJ2-2; 7 bases agree with TRBD1. The V segment lost 2 bases and the J segment 2 bases; nucleotides outside the gene matches: 3. The CDR3 has 15 amino acids. The germline CDR1 and CDR2 sequences are SGHRS and YFSETQ. The CDR3 region is CASSLNRGNTGELFF. The CDR3 region has the DNA TGCGCCAGCAGCTTAAACAGGGGTAACACCGGGGAGCTGTTTTTT.

This chain uses TRBV19 with TRBJ2-2, with D possibly TRBD2 on 6 matching bases. This CDR3 comprises 15 residues. Germline V gives CDR1 LNHDA, CDR2 SQIVND (reference sequence). The germline V and J ends were trimmed by 4 bases and 5 bases, with 14 bases remaining between them. CDR3 nucleotide sequence: TGTGCCAGTAGTAGGTGGGACTCTCAGACCGGGGAGCTGTTTTTT. Residues: CASSRWDSQTGELFF. Full variable domain (missing parts from reference TRBV19 and TRBJ2-2): DGGITQSPKYLFRKEGQNVTLSCEQNLNHDAMYWYRQDPGQGLRLIYYSQIVNDFQKGDIAEGYSVSREKKESFPLTVTSAQKNPTAFYLCASSRWDSQTGELFFGEGSRLTVL.

The rearrangement uses TRBV30 and TRBJ2-6; the D gene is possibly TRBD1 (5 bases). Trimming took 3 bases from V and 2 from J, leaving 11 bases between them. Germline lookup yields CDR1 GTSNPN and CDR2 SVGIG (reference sequence). This CDR3 spans 15 amino acids. CDR3 in DNA: TGTGCCTGGAGAATCCAGGGAACTGGGGCCAACGTCCTGACTTTC. Translation gives CAWRIQGTGANVLTF.

This clone was counted between two and nine times. The J gene is TRBJ1-5, the V gene TRBV19; D remains ambiguous. From germline, CDR1 is LNHDA and CDR2 SQIVND (reference sequence). V shed 2 bases and J shed 4 bases, with 15 bases lying between them. CDR3 length: 16 residues. The CDR3, as DNA: TGTGCCAGTAGTATATCTTCAGGTTATGGGAATCAGCCCCAGCATTTT. Its translation: CASSISSGYGNQPQHF. The full variable domain, in which reference TRBV19 and TRBJ1-5 provide the parts outside the CDR3, is DGGITQSPKYLFRKEGQNVTLSCEQNLNHDAMYWYRQDPGQGLRLIYYSQIVNDFQKGDIAEGYSVSREKKESFPLTVTSAQKNPTAFYLCASSISSGYGNQPQHFGDGTRLSIL.

The chain links TRBV5-6 to TRBJ2-4; TRBD1 agrees at 8 bases. Germline trimming cut 3 bases from V and 3 bases from J; bases unmatched to any gene: 8. CDR3 length equals 16 residues. From germline, CDR1 is SGHDT and CDR2 YYEEEE. In DNA form, the CDR3 reads TGTGCCAGCAGCTGGTACAGGGGGGACGGCAAAAACATTCAGTACTTC. Translation gives CASSWYRGDGKNIQYF.

This sequence joins TRBV6-5 and TRBJ1-1, with D possibly TRBD1 on 6 matching bases. The CDR3 totals 14 residues. Germline assignment: CDR1 MNHEY and CDR2 SVGAGI. Trimming took off 2 bases at V and 5 bases at J, with 12 bases between the two ends. In DNA, the CDR3 is TGTGCCAGCAGTTACAGGGAGGGGGGGACTGAAGCTTTCTTT. Its translation: CASSYREGGTEAFF.

This rearrangement joins TRBV6-5 to TRBJ1-2; perhaps TRBD1 as D (6 bases). CDR1 MNHEY and CDR2 SVGAGI come from the germline V gene. Trimming took off 0 bases at V and 4 bases at J, with 9 bases between the two ends. The CDR3 has 14 amino acids. CDR3 bases: TGTGCCAGCAGTTACTCTGGGACACCCTATGGCTACACCTTC. It yields the protein CASSYSGTPYGYTF.

This chain uses TRBV4-1 with TRBJ1-1; no clear D. This CDR3 region has 18 residues. Germline V gene sequence: CDR1 MGHRA, CDR2 YSYEKL. The V end lost 1 base, the J end lost 2 bases, and 20 bases lay between the germline ends. The CDR3 sequence: CASSQAPGPMGSNTEAFF. The CDR3 bases are TGCGCCAGCAGCCAAGCCCCTGGGCCAATGGGGAGTAACACTGAAGCTTTCTTT.

The chain is built from TRBV7-8 and TRBJ2-1; 9 positions agree with TRBD2. CDR3 size: 13 residues. The V gene's germline CDR1 is SGHVS and CDR2 FQNEAQ. The V gene end was trimmed by 8 bases and the J gene end by 6 bases; junction bases not matched to a gene: 5. The CDR3, as DNA: TGTGCCAGCCGGCGGGAGGGCCCCAATGAGCAGTTCTTC. Translation gives CASRREGPNEQFF.

The J gene is TRBJ1-4, the V gene TRBV27, with 11 bases that match TRBD1. Germline V lookup: CDR1 MNHEY, CDR2 SMNVEV (reference sequence). With 7 bases clipped from V and 8 bases from J, the junction kept 6 bases outside the gene matches. CDR3 length: 14 residues. CDR3 DNA: TGTGCCAGCAAACCGGGACAGGGGGAAGAAAAACTGTTTTTT. The encoded protein is CASKPGQGEEKLFF. Variable domain in full (rest from reference TRBV27 and TRBJ1-4): EAQVTQNPRYLITVTGKKLTVTCSQNMNHEYMSWYRQDPGLGLRQIYYSMNVEVTDKGDVPEGYKVSRKEKRNFPLILESPSPNQTSLYFCASKPGQGEEKLFFGSGTQLSVL.

This chain connects TRBV27 to TRBJ2-7; the D gene is possibly TRBD2 (6 bases). The V gene lost 0 bases and the J gene lost 1 base, with 7 bases spanning the gap. CDR1 and CDR2 from the germline V gene are MNHEY and SMNVEV (reference sequence). The CDR3 contains 14 residues. CDR3 region: CASSLSAGSYEQYF. The CDR3 DNA reads TGTGCCAGCAGTTTATCAGCGGGTTCCTACGAGCAGTACTTC.

The chain joins TRBV7-8 to TRBJ1-2, with D maybe TRBD1 (5 bases). Trimming left V 5 bases short and J 3 bases short, with 16 bases between. This CDR3 region has 15 residues. Per germline, CDR1 SGHVS and CDR2 FQNEAQ. This CDR3 is CASSPLKGGDYGYTF. The CDR3 region has the DNA TGTGCCAGCAGCCCCTTGAAGGGAGGGGACTATGGCTACACCTTC.

The J gene is TRBJ2-1, the V gene TRBV5-1; D is perhaps TRBD2 (5 bases). The V gene's germline CDR1 is SGHRS and CDR2 YFSETQ. The CDR3 extends over 16 amino acids. The V end was cut by 0 bases, the J end by 0 bases, with 10 bases between. The CDR3 nucleotides read TGCGCCAGCAGCTTGGGAGCGGCCAGCTCCTACAATGAGCAGTTCTTC. As protein: CASSLGAASSYNEQFF.